This is a list of T cell receptor beta chains from one sample in a study of patients and donors after allogeneic stem cell transplantation. Each CDR3 protein is one row after TCRdb ran MiXCR on the RT-PCR reads. The table has about 150,000 distinct CDR3 sequences, about two fifths seen once. Sequencing input: blood, either unsorted or a sorted T cell fraction (not recorded which). Every receptor here comes from a human donor who was either an allogeneic HSCT recipient or a stem cell or donor lymphocyte infusion donor (not recorded which). It is not recorded whose cells these are; they may come from a transplant donor. Each CDR3 is given with its conserved first and last residue. The D gene is left open where the match is weak. Expanded clones are given a class, and other clones once, few, many or no size at all.

V gene: TRBV9
clone size: -
D gene: -
J gene: TRBJ1-4
CDR3 DNA: TGTGCCAGCAGCGACGAGGGCGGGAAGAGTAATGAAAAACTGTTTTTT
CDR3 protein: CASSDEGGKSNEKLFF

V gene: TRBV20-1
clone size: few
D gene: -
J gene: TRBJ1-4
CDR3 DNA: TGCAGTGCAGGGACACGGACAACTAATGAAAAACTGTTTTTT
CDR3 protein: CSAGTRTTNEKLFF

V gene: TRBV5-5
clone size: few
D gene: TRBD1
J gene: TRBJ1-5
CDR3 DNA: TGTGCCAGCAGCCGGGACAGGGGAAACAATCAGCCCCAGCATTTT
CDR3 protein: CASSRDRGNNQPQHF

V gene: TRBV6-1
clone size: few
D gene: TRBD2
J gene: TRBJ2-3
CDR3 DNA: TGTGCCAGCAGCGGGGGGACTGGCACTAGCACAGATACGCAGTATTTT
CDR3 protein: CASSGGTGTSTDTQYF

V gene: TRBV30
clone size: -
D gene: TRBD1
J gene: TRBJ1-1
CDR3 DNA: TGTGCCTGGAGTGTGGGGACAGCGAACACTGAAGCTTTCTTT
CDR3 protein: CAWSVGTANTEAFF

V gene: TRBV21-1
clone size: -
D gene: -
J gene: TRBJ2-1
CDR3 DNA: TGTGCCAGCAGCAAAGAGAGGGTGGCGTTCTTC
CDR3 protein: CASSKERVAFF

V gene: TRBV7-9
clone size: -
D gene: -
J gene: TRBJ1-3
CDR3 DNA: TGTGCCAGCAGCTCCCCAGACATCCGTGGAAACACCATATATTTT
CDR3 protein: CASSSPDIRGNTIYF

V gene: TRBV2
clone size: -
D gene: TRBD2
J gene: TRBJ2-1
CDR3 DNA: TGTGCCAGCAGACTCAGCGGGGGTTCCTACAATGAGCAGTTCTTC
CDR3 protein: CASRLSGGSYNEQFF

V gene: TRBV6-4
clone size: -
D gene: -
J gene: TRBJ2-5
CDR3 DNA: TGTGCCAGCAGTCGAGCTAGGGACCAAGAGACCCAGTACTTC
CDR3 protein: CASSRARDQETQYF

V gene: TRBV29-1
clone size: -
D gene: -
J gene: TRBJ2-5
CDR3 DNA: TGCAGCGTTGAACGGCAAGAGACCCAGTACTTC
CDR3 protein: CSVERQETQYF

V gene: TRBV18
clone size: -
D gene: -
J gene: TRBJ1-2
CDR3 DNA: TGTGCCAGCTCACGATCCTTGGACCCGCCGGGAGATGGCTACACCTTC
CDR3 protein: CASSRSLDPPGDGYTF

V gene: TRBV20-1
clone size: few
D gene: TRBD1
J gene: TRBJ1-1
CDR3 DNA: TGCAGTGCTAGAGGCCTCCGGGACAGGGCGGTCGATTTCTTT
CDR3 protein: CSARGLRDRAVDFF

V gene: TRBV10-3
clone size: few
D gene: -
J gene: TRBJ1-2
CDR3 DNA: TGTGCCATCAGTGATTGGACGGGGAACTATGGCTACACCTTC
CDR3 protein: CAISDWTGNYGYTF

V gene: TRBV6-5
clone size: -
D gene: TRBD1
J gene: TRBJ1-4
CDR3 DNA: TGTGCCAGCAGTTACGGGGCAGGGGGCGGTGAAAAACTGTTTTTT
CDR3 protein: CASSYGAGGGEKLFF

V gene: TRBV5-1
clone size: -
D gene: TRBD1
J gene: TRBJ1-5
CDR3 DNA: TGCGCCAGCAGCCAGGGGGTTTTGAGCAATCAGCCCCAGCATTTT
CDR3 protein: CASSQGVLSNQPQHF

V gene: TRBV29-1
clone size: -
D gene: -
J gene: TRBJ1-4
CDR3 DNA: TGCAGCGTGGCCGACAGTGAAGATGAAAAACTGTTTTTT
CDR3 protein: CSVADSEDEKLFF

V gene: TRBV12-3/TRBV12-4
clone size: many
D gene: -
J gene: TRBJ1-3
CDR3 DNA: TGTGCCAGCAGTCCCCGACAGTTCTCTGGAAACACCATATATTTT
CDR3 protein: CASSPRQFSGNTIYF

V gene: TRBV18
clone size: many
D gene: -
J gene: TRBJ1-2
CDR3 DNA: TGTGCCAGCTCACCAACCGGACAGAAAACCTCCTATGGCTACACCTTC
CDR3 protein: CASSPTGQKTSYGYTF

V gene: TRBV15
clone size: few
D gene: -
J gene: TRBJ1-3
CDR3 DNA: TGTGCCACCAGCCGGGTCTTTCGCGACACCATATATTTT
CDR3 protein: CATSRVFRDTIYF

V gene: TRBV27
clone size: -
D gene: -
J gene: TRBJ1-5
CDR3 DNA: TGTGCCAGCAGCCCAATCCGGGGAGGGGCCAGTCAGCCCCAGCATTTT
CDR3 protein: CASSPIRGGASQPQHF

V gene: TRBV29-1
clone size: -
D gene: -
J gene: TRBJ1-2
CDR3 DNA: TGCAGCGTGGGCAGAGAGGGTTCGGGCTACACCTTC
CDR3 protein: CSVGREGSGYTF

V gene: TRBV24-1
clone size: -
D gene: -
J gene: TRBJ2-1
CDR3 DNA: TGTGCCACCAGTGACTCGTGGGGCCGGTACAATGAGCAGTTCTTC
CDR3 protein: CATSDSWGRYNEQFF

V gene: TRBV5-1
clone size: few
D gene: -
J gene: TRBJ1-4
CDR3 DNA: TGCGCCAGCAGCTTGGCCTTAGGTAGGGGTGAAAAACTGTTTTTT
CDR3 protein: CASSLALGRGEKLFF

V gene: TRBV12-3/TRBV12-4
clone size: -
D gene: -
J gene: TRBJ1-6
CDR3 DNA: TGTGCCAGCAGCACGGGACTCTTAAATTCACCCCTCCACTTT
CDR3 protein: CASSTGLLNSPLHF

V gene: TRBV28
clone size: -
D gene: -
J gene: TRBJ2-3
CDR3 DNA: TGTGCCAGCACGGGACCACCCCCAGATACGCAGTATTTT
CDR3 protein: CASTGPPPDTQYF

V gene: TRBV12-3/TRBV12-4
clone size: few
D gene: -
J gene: TRBJ2-5
CDR3 DNA: TGTGCCAGCACAGGGTTCCAAGAGACCCAGTACTTC
CDR3 protein: CASTGFQETQYF

V gene: TRBV29-1
clone size: -
D gene: TRBD2
J gene: TRBJ2-1
CDR3 DNA: TGCAGCGTTGGAGGCGGGGGGTCGGACAATGAGCAGTTCTTC
CDR3 protein: CSVGGGGSDNEQFF

V gene: TRBV20-1
clone size: few
D gene: TRBD1
J gene: TRBJ1-2
CDR3 DNA: TGCAGTGCTAGGAACCCGGGACAGGGGAACTCTAACTATGGCTACACCTTC
CDR3 protein: CSARNPGQGNSNYGYTF

V gene: TRBV7-8
clone size: few
D gene: -
J gene: TRBJ1-1
CDR3 DNA: TGTGCCAGCAGCCCGAAGCCGACCCTTAGCACTGAAGCTTTCTTT
CDR3 protein: CASSPKPTLSTEAFF

V gene: TRBV28
clone size: few
D gene: TRBD1
J gene: TRBJ1-5
CDR3 DNA: TGTGCCAGCAGTTCCCCCGGGACAGGGGGCAAACAGCCCCAGCATTTT
CDR3 protein: CASSSPGTGGKQPQHF

V gene: TRBV7-2
clone size: -
D gene: -
J gene: TRBJ1-1
CDR3 DNA: TGTGCCAGCAGCTTAGTGCAGAAACCGAACACTGAAGCTTTCTTT
CDR3 protein: CASSLVQKPNTEAFF

V gene: TRBV7-6
clone size: many
D gene: -
J gene: TRBJ1-5
CDR3 DNA: TGTGCCAGCAGCCCGCAAGGATATAGCAATCAGCCCCAGCATTTT
CDR3 protein: CASSPQGYSNQPQHF

V gene: TRBV29-1
clone size: few
D gene: -
J gene: TRBJ1-1
CDR3 DNA: TGCAGCGTTGAAAGGGACCCAAACACTGAAGCTTTCTTT
CDR3 protein: CSVERDPNTEAFF

V gene: TRBV4-3
clone size: -
D gene: TRBD1
J gene: TRBJ1-1
CDR3 DNA: TGCGCCAGCAGCCAAGGGACAGGGAAGAGATACACTGAAGCTTTCTTT
CDR3 protein: CASSQGTGKRYTEAFF

V gene: TRBV7-9
clone size: once
D gene: -
J gene: TRBJ1-5
CDR3 DNA: TGTGCCAGCAGCGTTTTCAATCAGCCCCAGCATTTT
CDR3 protein: CASSVFNQPQHF

V gene: TRBV15
clone size: -
D gene: -
J gene: TRBJ2-7
CDR3 DNA: TGTGCCACCAGCAGAGATGCACAGCTCTACGAGCAGTACTTC
CDR3 protein: CATSRDAQLYEQYF

V gene: TRBV10-3
clone size: -
D gene: -
J gene: TRBJ1-2
CDR3 DNA: TGTGCCATCAGTGGACAGACCTATGGCTACACCTTC
CDR3 protein: CAISGQTYGYTF

V gene: TRBV12-3/TRBV12-4
clone size: -
D gene: TRBD2
J gene: TRBJ2-7
CDR3 DNA: TGTGCCAGCAGTTTGGGGGGACTAGCGTCCGAGCAGTACTTC
CDR3 protein: CASSLGGLASEQYF

V gene: TRBV4-1
clone size: -
D gene: -
J gene: TRBJ1-2
CDR3 DNA: TGCGCCAGCAGCCACTTCGACTACATCGGCTACACCTTC
CDR3 protein: CASSHFDYIGYTF

V gene: TRBV7-9
clone size: -
D gene: TRBD1
J gene: TRBJ1-2
CDR3 DNA: TGTGCCAGCAGCGGACAGGCCACCAGCTTAGGCTATGGCTACACCTTC
CDR3 protein: CASSGQATSLGYGYTF

V gene: TRBV7-8
clone size: -
D gene: -
J gene: TRBJ1-6
CDR3 DNA: TGTGCCAGCAGCTTTATGTCGGGGGTGGGCTCCTATAATTCACCCCTCCACTTT
CDR3 protein: CASSFMSGVGSYNSPLHF

V gene: TRBV5-6
clone size: few
D gene: TRBD2
J gene: TRBJ2-1
CDR3 DNA: TGTGCCAGCCGCGGACTAGCTAAGGGTGAGCAGTTCTTC
CDR3 protein: CASRGLAKGEQFF

V gene: TRBV28
clone size: -
D gene: -
J gene: TRBJ1-5
CDR3 DNA: TGTGCCAGCTCTTTTGCCGGGGGTTTCGGTCAGCCCCAGCATTTT
CDR3 protein: CASSFAGGFGQPQHF

V gene: TRBV9
clone size: -
D gene: -
J gene: TRBJ2-1
CDR3 DNA: TGTGCCAGCAGCGTAGAAGGGGTAGTTCCGTACAATGAGCAGTTCTTC
CDR3 protein: CASSVEGVVPYNEQFF

V gene: TRBV5-1
clone size: few
D gene: TRBD1
J gene: TRBJ1-5
CDR3 DNA: TGCGCCAGCAGCTTGGACAGGGGAGGCGATCAGCCCCAGCATTTT
CDR3 protein: CASSLDRGGDQPQHF

V gene: TRBV7-2
clone size: -
D gene: TRBD1
J gene: TRBJ1-4
CDR3 DNA: TGTGCCAGCAGCTCTCTCGGACAGGGGGCTGAAAAACTGTTTTTT
CDR3 protein: CASSSLGQGAEKLFF

V gene: TRBV9
clone size: -
D gene: TRBD2
J gene: TRBJ2-1
CDR3 DNA: TGTGCCAGCAGCGCGAGCCGGACTAGACCCTACAATGAGCAGTTCTTC
CDR3 protein: CASSASRTRPYNEQFF

V gene: TRBV5-5
clone size: few
D gene: -
J gene: TRBJ2-7
CDR3 DNA: TGTGCCAGCAGCTTGGTCGACTCGACACCTTGGGGGCAGTACTTC
CDR3 protein: CASSLVDSTPWGQYF

V gene: TRBV3-1
clone size: -
D gene: TRBD1
J gene: TRBJ1-1
CDR3 DNA: TGTGCCAGCAGCCAAGTACAGGGGAGGGCTGAAGCTTTCTTT
CDR3 protein: CASSQVQGRAEAFF

V gene: TRBV7-2
clone size: -
D gene: TRBD2
J gene: TRBJ2-5
CDR3 DNA: TGTGCCGGAGCAGTAGGACTAGCGGAAGAGACCCAGTACTTC
CDR3 protein: CAGAVGLAEETQYF

V gene: TRBV20-1
clone size: -
D gene: -
J gene: TRBJ1-2
CDR3 DNA: TGCAGTGCTAGAGGCCCAGGGTGGGATAGTGGCTACACCTTC
CDR3 protein: CSARGPGWDSGYTF

V gene: TRBV28
clone size: -
D gene: -
J gene: TRBJ2-5
CDR3 DNA: TGTGCCAGCAGCCCCAGAGGGGGGGGAGAGACCCAGTACTTC
CDR3 protein: CASSPRGGGETQYF

V gene: TRBV6-5
clone size: -
D gene: -
J gene: TRBJ1-4
CDR3 DNA: TGTGCCAGCAGTCCCGTCCGAATACTGGGGGCACCTAATGAAAAACTGTTTTTT
CDR3 protein: CASSPVRILGAPNEKLFF